Given below is one T cell receptor beta chain in context. The antigen remains unidentified. These data come from a study of cytomegalovirus exposure and HLA in healthy donors. Primers: 60 Vbeta forward and 13 Jbeta reverse. Profiled with immunoSEQ multiplex PCR; TCRdb holds only in-frame clones, not every one. The repertoire holds 90,000 to 150,000 clones, with 70% to 80% as singletons. Study-wide findings and caveats: Researchers catalogued 164 TCR beta chains as cytomegalovirus-associated. TCR beta chain V- and J-gene trimming was linked, in a later analysis, to a missense variant in DCLRE1C.

The V end was cut by 5 bases, the J end by 8 bases, with 12 bases between. The length of the CDR3 is 12 residues. The germline V gene encodes CDR1 MDHEN and CDR2 SYDVKM. This chain uses TRBV28 with TRBJ1-2; a weak D match, TRBD1 (5 bases). Sequencing was performed on PBMCs. The TCR sequence derives from a woman aged 50 to 60 in good health and CMV-seropositive. This CDR3 is CASSTQGNGYTF. The CDR3 bases are TGTGCCAGCAGTACCCAGGGAAACGGCTACACCTTC.